These 4 T cell receptor beta chains originate from one sample sequenced in a study of graft-versus-host responses after intestinal transplantation. The protocol was immunoSEQ multiplex PCR, while the TCRdb copy is restricted to in-frame clones and leaves out a portion. The sample lists about 86,000 clones, roughly nine tenths occurring once. No antigen has been assigned to these receptors. The sample in question was unstimulated CD4+ T cells sorted from spleen or lymph node cells, obtained before transplant. These receptors were collected from a human donor who was the organ donor for an intestinal transplant.

This clone occurred once. The chain joins TRBV7-2 to TRBJ1-1; 10 positions match TRBD1. There are 14 residues in the CDR3. Germline V CDR1 and CDR2: SGHTA, FQGNSA. V shed 5 bases, J shed 7 bases, and the junction held 7 bases outside the gene matches. The CDR3 DNA sequence: TGTGCCAGCAGCCGCGACAGGGGGCGAGGTGAAGCTTTCTTT. Protein sequence: CASSRDRGRGEAFF.

The CDR3 here is CARSRRGQEAFF. In nucleotides, the CDR3 is TGTGCCAGATCTCGTAGGGGACAAGAAGCTTTCTTT. The chain links TRBV2 to TRBJ1-1, with a weak D call TRBD1 (6 bases). Looked up from germline, CDR1 is SNHLY and CDR2 is FYNNEI. V lost 9 bases to trimming and J lost 8 bases, with 16 bases between them. The CDR3 has 12 amino acids.

This chain links TRBV19 with TRBJ1-3, with 10 nucleotides matching TRBD1. CDR3 length equals 16 residues. V lost 5 bases to trimming and J lost 2 bases; unmatched junction nucleotides: 6. CDR1 and CDR2 (germline): LNHDA, SQIVND (reference sequence). CDR3 loop: CASSLRGQGTGNTIYF. CDR3 nucleotide sequence: TGTGCCAGTAGTCTAAGGGGACAGGGGACTGGAAACACCATATATTTT.

V usage is TRBV30 and J usage is TRBJ1-5, with TRBD1 as a possible D gene (5 bases). The CDR3 loop spans 12 amino acids. Trimming left V 5 bases short and J 5 bases short, with 10 bases between. CDR1 is GTSNPN, CDR2 SVGIG, per germline (reference sequence). The CDR3 sequence is CAWRIGDQPQHF. The CDR3 DNA follows: TGTGCCTGGCGGATAGGGGATCAGCCCCAGCATTTT.